This TCR beta chain was captured in a study of T cells after yellow fever vaccination. Between the trimmed V and J ends, which lost 4 bases and 7 bases, there was a span of 12 bases. Germline lookup yields CDR1 SGDLS and CDR2 YYNGEE. This CDR3 is 14 amino acids long. TCRdb independently ran MiXCR on the 5' RACE reads; one entry per CDR3 protein. The sample shows 620,000 or so distinct CDR3 sequences, about 17% of them seen only once. The specimen was PBMCs, collected roughly 5 days after the first yellow fever vaccination. The chain is built from TRBV9 and TRBJ1-6; a weak D match, TRBD1 (5 bases). The sequence was collected from a man younger than 30 who received the YFV17D yellow fever vaccine. This CDR3 is CASSPNGGNSPLHF. CDR3 coding DNA: TGTGCCAGCAGCCCCAATGGGGGAAATTCACCCCTCCACTTT.